The T cell receptor (beta chain) described here comes from a study of T cell responses to AZD1222 COVID-19 vaccine. Study results and caveats: Donors were largely white British and mainly female; clonal diversity was possibly underestimated. Recipients of two AZD1222 doses showed rising Spike-specific TCR breadth and depth. Spike regions recognized by vaccine-associated CD4 TCRs spanned the protein, led by 160-218 and 743-854.

Produced via immunoSEQ multiplex PCR; TCRdb's table is partial and in-frame only. The sample consists of roughly 110,000 clones, around nine tenths of them appearing once. Regarding this clone: The antigen is undetermined.

CDR1 is MNHEY, CDR2 SMNVEV, per germline (reference sequence). The V end lost 1 base, the J end lost 3 bases, and 6 bases lay between the germline ends. The CDR3 loop spans 13 amino acids. The receptor was isolated from an adult in good health. The chain employs TRBV27 and TRBJ1-2; D gene uncertain. The sequencing here drew on peripheral blood, taken on day 0 of AZD1222 vaccination. The CDR3 sequence is CASSLYADYGYTF. The CDR3 nucleotides read TGTGCCAGCAGTTTATATGCAGACTATGGCTACACCTTC.